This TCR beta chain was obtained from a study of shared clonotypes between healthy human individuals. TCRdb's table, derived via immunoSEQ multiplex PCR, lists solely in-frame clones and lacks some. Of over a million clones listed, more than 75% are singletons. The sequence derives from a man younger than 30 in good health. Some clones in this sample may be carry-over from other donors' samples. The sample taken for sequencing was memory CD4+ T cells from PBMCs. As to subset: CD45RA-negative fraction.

CDR3 amino acids: CASSLSFPGGEAFF. CDR3 in DNA: TGTGCCAGCAGCTTATCGTTCCCTGGGGGGGAAGCTTTCTTT. The chain is built from TRBV11-2 and TRBJ1-1; possibly TRBD1 for D (5 bases). Trimming cost V 2 bases and J 8 bases, with 15 bases left between them. The length of the CDR3 is 14 residues. Germline V gene lookup returns CDR1 SGHAT and CDR2 FQNNGV.